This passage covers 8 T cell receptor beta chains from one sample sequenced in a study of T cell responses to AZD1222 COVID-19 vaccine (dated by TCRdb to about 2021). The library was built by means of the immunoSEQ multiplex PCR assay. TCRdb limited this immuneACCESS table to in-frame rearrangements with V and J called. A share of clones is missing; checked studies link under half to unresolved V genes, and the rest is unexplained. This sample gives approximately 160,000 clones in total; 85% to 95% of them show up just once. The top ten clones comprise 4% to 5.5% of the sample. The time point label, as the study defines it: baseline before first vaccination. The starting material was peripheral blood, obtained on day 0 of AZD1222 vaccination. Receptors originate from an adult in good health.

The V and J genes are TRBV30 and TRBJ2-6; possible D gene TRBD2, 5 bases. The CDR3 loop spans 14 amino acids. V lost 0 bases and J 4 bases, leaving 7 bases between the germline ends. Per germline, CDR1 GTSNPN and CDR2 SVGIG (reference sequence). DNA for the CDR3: TGTGCCTGGAGTGTACGGGGAGGGGCCAACGTCCTGACTTTC. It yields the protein CAWSVRGGANVLTF. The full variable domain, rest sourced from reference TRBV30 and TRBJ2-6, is SQTIHQWPATLVQPVGSPLSLECTVEGTSNPNLYWYRQAAGRGLQLLFYSVGIGQISSEVPQNLSASRPQDRQFILSSKKLLLSDSGFYLCAWSVRGGANVLTFGAGSRLTVL.

The CDR3 sequence is CASSGEFYYGYTF. The CDR3 DNA reads as TGTGCCAGCAGCGGGGAATTCTACTATGGCTACACCTTC. The V call is TRBV6-5, the J call TRBJ1-2, with no clear D. Germline CDR1 MNHEY, CDR2 SVGAGI. This CDR3 spans 13 amino acids. V gave up 6 bases and J gave up 3 bases, with 11 bases separating them.

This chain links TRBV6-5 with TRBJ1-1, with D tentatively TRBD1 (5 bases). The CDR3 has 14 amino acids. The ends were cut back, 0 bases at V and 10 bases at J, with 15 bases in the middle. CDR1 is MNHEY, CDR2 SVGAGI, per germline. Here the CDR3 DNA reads TGTGCCAGCAGTTACTCGACTAACGGCGGGGGAGCTTTCTTT. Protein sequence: CASSYSTNGGGAFF.

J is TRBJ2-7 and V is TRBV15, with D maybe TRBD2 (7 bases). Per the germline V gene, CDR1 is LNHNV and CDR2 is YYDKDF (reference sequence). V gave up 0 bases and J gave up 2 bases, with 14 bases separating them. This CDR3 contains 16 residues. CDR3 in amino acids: CATSRDRGGRAYEQYF. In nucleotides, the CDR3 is TGTGCCACCAGCAGAGATAGGGGGGGGCGGGCCTACGAGCAGTACTTC.

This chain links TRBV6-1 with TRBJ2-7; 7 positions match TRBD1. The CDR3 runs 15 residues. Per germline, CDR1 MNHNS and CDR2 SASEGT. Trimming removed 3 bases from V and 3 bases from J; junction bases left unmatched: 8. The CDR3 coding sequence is TGTGCCAGCAGTGAGCCGGACAGGAGACTCTACGAGCAGTACTTC. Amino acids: CASSEPDRRLYEQYF.

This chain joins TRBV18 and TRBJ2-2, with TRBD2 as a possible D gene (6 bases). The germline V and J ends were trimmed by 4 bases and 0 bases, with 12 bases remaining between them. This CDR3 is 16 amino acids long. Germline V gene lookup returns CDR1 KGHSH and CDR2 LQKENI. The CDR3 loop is CASSRNWDSNTGELFF. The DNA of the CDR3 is TGTGCCAGCTCACGTAATTGGGACTCGAACACCGGGGAGCTGTTTTTT.

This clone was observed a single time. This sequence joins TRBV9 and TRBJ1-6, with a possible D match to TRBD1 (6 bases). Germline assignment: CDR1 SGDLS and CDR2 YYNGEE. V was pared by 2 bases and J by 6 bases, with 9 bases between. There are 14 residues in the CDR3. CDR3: CASSVGQFNSPLHF. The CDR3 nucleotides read TGTGCCAGCAGCGTCGGACAGTTTAATTCACCCCTCCACTTT.

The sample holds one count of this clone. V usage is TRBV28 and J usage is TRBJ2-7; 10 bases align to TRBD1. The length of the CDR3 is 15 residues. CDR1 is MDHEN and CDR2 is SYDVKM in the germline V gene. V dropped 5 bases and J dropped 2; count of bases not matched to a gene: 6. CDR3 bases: TGTGCCAGCAGTCCACTGACAGGGGGCGCCTACGAGCAGTACTTC. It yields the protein CASSPLTGGAYEQYF. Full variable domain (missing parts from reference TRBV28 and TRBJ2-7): DVKVTQSSRYLVKRTGEKVFLECVQDMDHENMFWYRQDPGLGLRLIYFSYDVKMKEKGDIPEGYSVSREKKERFSLILESASTNQTSMYLCASSPLTGGAYEQYFGPGTRLTVT.